The rows below give T cell receptor beta chains drawn from one sample of a study of OX40 agonist ivuxolimab in advanced cancers. This table comes from immunoSEQ multiplex PCR, and its TCRdb copy is limited to in-frame clones, with some not included. The repertoire holds under 80,000 clones, with more than 70% as singletons. Sequenced here: CD4+ or CD8+ T cells sorted from blood, sampled in a trial of the OX40 agonist ivuxolimab. All receptors derive from an adult with an advanced solid tumor such as melanoma, head and neck, liver or kidney cancer. Each CDR3 is given with its conserved first and last residue. A D gene is named only where the DNA matches it firmly. The size of a clone is reported for some rows only, either as once, few or many, or as a class for expanded clones.

v_gene,j_gene,d_gene,abundance,CDR3nt,CDR3aa
TRBV5-1,TRBJ2-7,.,.,TGCGCCAGCAGCTCGGGCCGATGGGCCTACGAGCAGTACTTC,CASSSGRWAYEQYF
TRBV7-9,TRBJ2-7,.,.,TGTGCCAGCAGCCAAGTAGCAGGGGCAGGGTTCTACGAGCAGTACTTC,CASSQVAGAGFYEQYF
TRBV6-6,TRBJ2-7,.,once,TGTGCCAGCAGTTACCGAGACAACTCCTACGAGCAGTACTTC,CASSYRDNSYEQYF
TRBV29-1,TRBJ1-1,.,.,TGCAGCGCCGTTCCGGGCGGAAACACTGAAGCTTTCTTT,CSAVPGGNTEAFF
TRBV6-6,TRBJ2-5,TRBD2,.,TGTGCCAGCAGTTACTGGGGGGGAAAGACCCAGTACTTC,CASSYWGGKTQYF
TRBV11-2,TRBJ2-1,TRBD1,.,TGTGCCAGCCAACAGGGGGCGCTGTACAATGAGCAGTTCTTC,CASQQGALYNEQFF
TRBV28,TRBJ1-2,.,.,TGTGCCAGCAGTTTAGTTGGGTGGGACTATGGCTACACCTTC,CASSLVGWDYGYTF
TRBV7-2,TRBJ2-3,TRBD2,.,TGTGCCAGCAGCCCTTATAGCGGGGTCATACATACGCAGTATTTT,CASSPYSGVIHTQYF
TRBV19,TRBJ2-3,TRBD2,.,TGTGCCAGTAGCCGGACTAGCGGAGGAAGCACAGATACGCAGTATTTT,CASSRTSGGSTDTQYF
TRBV19,TRBJ1-5,TRBD1,.,TGTGCCAGTACAGGGACAGGGGGCTTCCAGCCCCAGCATTTT,CASTGTGGFQPQHF
TRBV7-9,TRBJ2-7,TRBD1,.,TGTGCCAGCAGCGTAACAGGGGGGAACTACGAGCAGTACTTC,CASSVTGGNYEQYF
TRBV4-1,TRBJ1-6,.,.,TGCGCCAGCAGCCCAGATGAAAGGGTAGGTTCACCCCTCCACTTT,CASSPDERVGSPLHF
TRBV4-1,TRBJ2-5,TRBD1,.,TGCGCCAGCAGCCAAGAAGCGCCGGGACAGCTTCAAGAGACCCAGTACTTC,CASSQEAPGQLQETQYF
TRBV6-1,TRBJ2-3,TRBD2,.,TGTGCCAGCAGCCTTCTAGCGGACGGAACAGATACGCAGTATTTT,CASSLLADGTDTQYF
TRBV19,TRBJ2-1,TRBD1,.,TGTGCCAGTAGTATTACGACAGGGGCCCTTGGTGAGCAGTTCTTC,CASSITTGALGEQFF
TRBV19,TRBJ2-7,TRBD1,.,TGTGCCAGTAAACGGGGACAGGGGACCCTCGAGCAGTACTTC,CASKRGQGTLEQYF
TRBV7-2,TRBJ1-2,.,medium-sized,TGTGCCAGCAGCCCGGACATATACTATGGCTACACCTTC,CASSPDIYYGYTF
TRBV6-1,TRBJ2-1,TRBD2,.,TGTGCCAGCAGTGAAGAGAGCGGGGGTAGGAATGAGCAGTTCTTC,CASSEESGGRNEQFF
TRBV7-6,TRBJ2-1,.,.,TGTGCCAGCAGCTTAGAGGTTCCTGGGGGTGAGCAGTTCTTC,CASSLEVPGGEQFF
TRBV19,TRBJ2-7,TRBD2,.,TGTGCCAGTTCCGGGACTAGCCCCTCCTACGAGCAGTACTTC,CASSGTSPSYEQYF
TRBV21-1,TRBJ1-1,.,.,TGTGCCAGCAGCAAGAGGGCTAAGAGAACTGAAGCTTTCTTT,CASSKRAKRTEAFF
TRBV5-4,TRBJ1-4,TRBD1,.,TGTGCCAGCAGCGTGGGACAGGGAGGTGAAAAACTGTTTTTT,CASSVGQGGEKLFF
TRBV5-5,TRBJ2-7,.,.,TGTGCCAGCAGCTTTGGTCAGGCTAGCGATTCCTACGAGCAGTACTTC,CASSFGQASDSYEQYF
TRBV2,TRBJ2-2,.,.,TGTGCCAGCAGTGACCAGGGGCCTAACACCGGGGAGCTGTTTTTT,CASSDQGPNTGELFF
TRBV2,TRBJ2-7,.,once,TGTGCCAGCTCCCTTGCGTCTGTTGGACAAGCCTACGAGCAGTACTTC,CASSLASVGQAYEQYF
TRBV7-2,TRBJ1-1,TRBD1,.,TGTGCCAGCAGCTTGAGGGGGACAGGTGCTGAAGCTTTCTTT,CASSLRGTGAEAFF
TRBV6-4,TRBJ2-1,TRBD1,once,TGTGCCAGCAGCGACTCCGGGACAGGGGGAAATGAGCAGTTCTTC,CASSDSGTGGNEQFF
TRBV7-2,TRBJ2-1,.,.,TGTGCCAGCAGGCTAGCTGGCAATGAGCAGTTCTTC,CASRLAGNEQFF
TRBV10-3,TRBJ2-3,.,.,TGTGCCATCAGCTCCCCTCCTCGATTCCGGGAGTATTTT,CAISSPPRFREYF
TRBV29-1,TRBJ1-3,.,few,TGCAGCGTTTCGACTACTGGAAACACCATATATTTT,CSVSTTGNTIYF
TRBV5-4,TRBJ1-5,.,.,TGTGCCAGCAGCTTGGGGGGGCAGGGGAATCAGCCCCAGCATTTT,CASSLGGQGNQPQHF
TRBV11-2,TRBJ1-4,TRBD1,once,TGTGCCAGCAGCCCTTTCGGGACAGGGTGGGAAAAACTGTTTTTT,CASSPFGTGWEKLFF
TRBV7-9,TRBJ2-5,.,.,TGTGCCAGCAGCTTATGGGGCGGCCAAGAGACCCAGTACTTC,CASSLWGGQETQYF
TRBV5-1,TRBJ2-5,.,.,TGCGCCAGCAGCCCGACGGGTATCCAAGAGACCCAGTACTTC,CASSPTGIQETQYF
TRBV6-6,TRBJ1-2,.,.,TGTGCCAGCAGTCCCCGACTGGGCGGTAACTATGGCTACACCTTC,CASSPRLGGNYGYTF
TRBV5-1,TRBJ2-2,.,.,TGCGCCAGCAGACTTAACACCGGGGAGCTGTTTTTT,CASRLNTGELFF
TRBV28,TRBJ2-2,TRBD1,.,TGTGCCAGCAGTTTACACAGGGGAACGAACACCGGGGAGCTGTTTTTT,CASSLHRGTNTGELFF
TRBV10-1,TRBJ2-7,TRBD1,.,TGCGCCAGCAGCCAAGGACAGGGGAGCTCCTACGAGCAGTACTTC,CASSQGQGSSYEQYF
TRBV7-6,TRBJ2-1,TRBD1,.,TGTGCCAGCAGCTTAGCGACAGGGCCTTCCTACAATGAGCAGTTCTTC,CASSLATGPSYNEQFF
TRBV19,TRBJ2-2,.,.,TGTGCCAGTAGCCCCGGACATCGACTCCGGAGCGGGGAGCTGTTTTTT,CASSPGHRLRSGELFF
TRBV7-2,TRBJ2-7,TRBD2,.,TGTGCCAGCAGCTTAGTAGCGGGGGGGACCTACGAGCAGTACTTC,CASSLVAGGTYEQYF
TRBV30,TRBJ1-5,.,.,TGTGCCGTCACTACAGGGAGCTTTAGCAATCAGCCCCAGCATTTT,CAVTTGSFSNQPQHF
TRBV2,TRBJ2-7,.,.,TGTGCCAGCAGCCGACTGGACGTGAATTGGGGCGAGCAGTACTTC,CASSRLDVNWGEQYF
TRBV2,TRBJ2-1,TRBD2,.,TGTGCCAGCTGGACTAGCGGGGGGTCCTACTACAATGAGCAGTTCTTC,CASWTSGGSYYNEQFF
TRBV27,TRBJ2-3,.,.,TGTGCCAGCAGCCGGGAAAGGGGGGGCACAGATACGCAGTATTTT,CASSRERGGTDTQYF
TRBV11-2,TRBJ1-6,.,.,TGTGCCAGCAGCCTCAGACCTTCGGATTCACCCCTCCACTTT,CASSLRPSDSPLHF
TRBV30,TRBJ1-4,.,.,TGTGCCTGGTCCTCAGGGAAAGTGGAAAAACTGTTTTTT,CAWSSGKVEKLFF
TRBV9,TRBJ2-1,.,.,TGTGCCAGCAGCGTAGGTCGGCAAGGGGGGGATGAGCAGTTCTTC,CASSVGRQGGDEQFF
TRBV28,TRBJ2-1,TRBD2,.,TGTGCCAGCAGTTTATGGATAGCGGGAGGCAGGGACAATGAGCAGTTCTTC,CASSLWIAGGRDNEQFF
TRBV5-1,TRBJ2-3,.,.,TGCGCCAGCAATCGTCTCTTTTCAGATACGCAGTATTTT,CASNRLFSDTQYF